The 5 T cell receptor beta chains below all came from one sample that was sequenced in a study of T cells after yellow fever vaccination. MiXCR, applied by TCRdb to the 5' RACE reads, yields one record per CDR3 protein. The sample includes 300,000 to 400,000 distinct CDR3 sequences, about 4% of them seen just once. This specimen was PBMCs, taken 5 days after the yellow fever booster vaccination. The receptors stem from a man younger than 35 who received the YFV17D yellow fever vaccine.

This chain links TRBV6-2 or TRBV6-3 with TRBJ2-3; D is perhaps TRBD2 (7 bases). CDR1 is MNHEY, CDR2 SVGEGT, per germline. The CDR3 totals 14 residues. Trimming stripped 2 bases from V and 6 bases from J, with 12 bases between. CDR3 loop: CASSYGGASDTQYF. In DNA, the CDR3 is TGTGCCAGCAGTTACGGGGGGGCCAGCGATACGCAGTATTTT.

In its sample, this clonotype was seen a few times. This chain links TRBV5-1 with TRBJ2-1; no definite D call. The CDR3 covers 14 residues. The ends were cut back, 4 bases at V and 4 bases at J, with 12 bases in the middle. Germline values: CDR1 SGHRS, CDR2 YFSETQ. The CDR3 nucleotides are TGCGCCAGCAGCGGGCCTGGGGTATACAATGAGCAGTTCTTC. This encodes CASSGPGVYNEQFF.

CDR3 coding DNA: TGCAGTGCTAGAGATCCCTCGGGGACAGATACGCAGTATTTT. Amino acid sequence: CSARDPSGTDTQYF. The chain has TRBV20-1 and TRBJ2-3; weak D call: TRBD2 (5 bases). V was trimmed by 0 bases and J by 3 bases, leaving 10 bases between them. Germline V gene sequence: CDR1 DFQATT, CDR2 SNEGSKA (reference sequence). The CDR3 consists of 14 residues.

This clonotype was counted a few times. The chain links TRBV9 to TRBJ2-6; no clear D gene. The CDR3 spans 15 residues. The V and J ends lost 1 base and 2 bases respectively, with 7 bases between them. CDR1 SGDLS and CDR2 YYNGEE come from the germline V gene. The CDR3 reads CASSVRSTGANVLTF. CDR3 nucleotide sequence: TGTGCCAGCAGCGTACGCAGCACTGGGGCCAACGTCCTGACTTTC.

The table lists this clonotype with many counts. V is TRBV12-3 or TRBV12-4 and J is TRBJ1-1, with TRBD1 as a possible D gene (6 bases). V was pared by 6 bases and J by 0 bases, with 11 bases between. There are 14 residues in the CDR3. The CDR3 spells CASSPGHLNTEAFF. CDR3 coding DNA: TGTGCCAGCAGCCCGGGACACCTGAACACTGAAGCTTTCTTT.